Below are 20 T cell receptor beta chains sequenced from a single sample in a study of cytomegalovirus exposure and HLA in healthy donors. Primers: 60 Vbeta forward and 13 Jbeta reverse. The assay was immunoSEQ multiplex PCR, and TCRdb's table has in-frame clones only and misses some. The table has 200,000 to 250,000 clones, more than 75% seen once. The sample taken for sequencing was PBMCs. The receptor source for this set is a human donor in good health.

The genes are TRBV6-5 and TRBJ2-7, with 10 bases lining up with TRBD1. V gave up 6 bases and J gave up 11 bases; unmatched junction bases: 13. Germline CDR1 reads MNHEY; CDR2 reads SVGAGI. This CDR3 region has 14 residues. The CDR3 protein is CASRRQGASVMKYF. The CDR3, as DNA: TGTGCCAGCAGAAGACAGGGGGCGTCCGTTATGAAGTACTTC.

This rearrangement joins TRBV7-2 to TRBJ2-7; 9 nucleotides line up with TRBD1. This CDR3 has 15 amino acids. Per germline, CDR1 SGHTA and CDR2 FQGNSA. V lost 4 bases and J lost 4; bases outside the gene matches: 8. The CDR3: CASSSSGTGRYEQYF. DNA of the CDR3: TGTGCCAGCAGCTCTTCCGGGACAGGGCGGTACGAGCAGTACTTC. Filled out from reference TRBV7-2 and TRBJ2-7, the complete variable domain reads GAGVSQSPSNKVTEKGKDVELRCDPISGHTALYWYRQSLGQGLEFLIYFQGNSAPDKSGLPSDRFSAERTGGSVSTLTIQRTQQEDSAVYLCASSSSGTGRYEQYFGPGTRLTVT.

V gene TRBV18 combines with J gene TRBJ2-2; TRBD1 is a possible D gene (6 bases). V was clipped by 0 bases and J by 5 bases, with 13 bases between them. Germline assignment: CDR1 KGHSH and CDR2 LQKENI. The CDR3 has 16 residues. The CDR3 DNA sequence: TGTGCCAGCTCACCACCAACAGGGCGCGAAACCGGGGAGCTGTTTTTT. Translation gives CASSPPTGRETGELFF.

The rearrangement uses TRBV25-1 and TRBJ2-7, with 8 bases fitting TRBD1. The ends lost 3 bases at V and 2 bases at J; junction bases unmatched: 3. CDR1 is MGHDK and CDR2 is SYGVNS in the germline V gene. This CDR3 region has 14 residues. The CDR3 sequence is CASSDDRGAYEQYF. The CDR3 coding sequence is TGTGCCAGCAGTGACGACAGGGGCGCCTACGAGCAGTACTTC.

The gene calls are TRBV19 and TRBJ2-2; D possibly corresponds to TRBD1 (5 bases). V shed 5 bases and J shed 2 bases, with 15 bases lying between them. Germline V CDR1 and CDR2: LNHDA, SQIVND (reference sequence). The CDR3 has 16 amino acids. CDR3 nucleotides: TGTGCCAGTAGTCCTCAGGGAACCCATAACACCGGGGAGCTGTTTTTT. It yields the protein CASSPQGTHNTGELFF.

This clone was counted once. The chain uses TRBV5-5 and TRBJ2-5, with 12 bases fitting TRBD2. Per the germline V gene, CDR1 is SGHKS and CDR2 is YYEKEE (reference sequence). V lost 3 bases and J lost 4; bases outside the gene matches: 1. The CDR3 is 14 residues long. CDR3 sequence (DNA): TGTGCCAGCAGCTCGGGACTAGCGGGAGAGACCCAGTACTTC. Protein: CASSSGLAGETQYF.

V is TRBV9 and J is TRBJ1-2; 7 nucleotides align to TRBD1. This CDR3 has 14 residues. V trimming: 3 bases; J trimming: 2 bases; junction bases outside the gene matches: 4. Germline CDR1 SGDLS, CDR2 YYNGEE. The CDR3 DNA reads as TGTGCCAGCAGCGGATGGGGACAGAACTATGGCTACACCTTC. Amino acid sequence: CASSGWGQNYGYTF.

This rearrangement joins TRBV7-9 to TRBJ1-1; the D gene is possibly TRBD1 (6 bases). The CDR3 consists of 15 residues. Germline-derived CDR1 and CDR2 are SEHNR and FQNEAQ (reference sequence). V lost 1 base to trimming and J lost 1 base, with 10 bases between them. CDR3 in amino acids: CASSLVPGQNTEAFF. The CDR3 nucleotides are TGTGCCAGCAGCTTAGTACCGGGACAGAACACTGAAGCTTTCTTT.

This clone was seen a single time. V is TRBV7-2 and J is TRBJ2-2; TRBD2 matches at 7 bases. V lost 7 bases to trimming and J lost 0 bases; unmatched junction nucleotides: 8. This CDR3 contains 16 residues. Looked up from germline, CDR1 is SGHTA and CDR2 is FQGNSA. The CDR3 DNA reads as TGTGCCAGCAACTCGGGGGGAGGGACGAACACCGGGGAGCTGTTTTTT. It yields the protein CASNSGGGTNTGELFF.

The chain is built from TRBV7-9 and TRBJ2-7, with a weak D call TRBD1 (6 bases). This CDR3 contains 14 residues. The V and J ends lost 2 bases and 0 bases respectively, with 8 bases between them. Germline V CDR1 and CDR2: SEHNR, FQNEAQ (reference sequence). Here the CDR3 reads CASSLWDTSYEQYF. CDR3 nucleotide sequence: TGTGCCAGCAGCTTATGGGACACCTCCTACGAGCAGTACTTC. Combining the CDR3 with reference TRBV7-9 and TRBJ2-7 gives the whole variable domain DTGVSQNPRHKITKRGQNVTFRCDPISEHNRLYWYRQTLGQGPEFLTYFQNEAQLEKSRLLSDRFSAERPKGSFSTLEIQRTEQGDSAMYLCASSLWDTSYEQYFGPGTRLTVT.

V gene TRBV7-9 combines with J gene TRBJ2-7, with D perhaps matching TRBD1 (5 bases). The length of the CDR3 is 11 residues. Deletions cut 3 bases from V and 6 bases from J, with 6 bases between. Germline loops: CDR1 SEHNR, CDR2 FQNEAQ (reference sequence). CDR3 nucleotides: TGTGCCAGCAGCTTGCAGGGCGAGCAGTACTTC. Translation: CASSLQGEQYF.

The gene calls are TRBV7-9 and TRBJ2-1, with TRBD1 matching over 9 bases. V was clipped by 5 bases and J by 7 bases; unmatched bases: 9. Germline CDR1 reads SEHNR; CDR2 reads FQNEAQ (reference sequence). The CDR3 sequence is 15 residues long. The CDR3 sequence: CASSPQGALGNEQFF. The CDR3 DNA is TGTGCCAGCAGCCCACAGGGGGCGCTCGGGAATGAGCAGTTCTTC.

This clone came up once. V gene TRBV29-1 combines with J gene TRBJ2-7, with a possible D match to TRBD1 (6 bases). The germline V and J ends were trimmed by 6 bases and 3 bases, with 12 bases remaining between them. Germline values: CDR1 SQVTM, CDR2 ANQGSEA. The CDR3 has 12 residues. Here the CDR3 reads CSVRTELYEQYF. As DNA, the CDR3 is TGCAGCGTGAGGACAGAACTCTACGAGCAGTACTTC.

A remark on this clone: An end of the junction does not agree with germline; a read error may underlie this. The rearrangement uses TRBV7-9 and TRBJ1-6; tentative D call: TRBD1 (5 bases). The germline CDR1 and CDR2 sequences are SEHNR and FQNEAQ (reference sequence). CDR3 length: 14 amino acids. In DNA form, the CDR3 reads TGTTCCAGCAGCTTAGGCAGGGTAGGCTCACCCCTCCACTTT. It yields the protein CSSSLGRVGSPLHF.

This chain's CDR3 is CASSEYEQEKLFF. The CDR3 nucleotides read TGTGCCAGCAGTGAATATGAACAAGAAAAACTGTTTTTT. The V gene is TRBV6-1, the J gene TRBJ1-4; D remains ambiguous. Trimming cost V 2 bases and J 8 bases, with 9 bases left between them. The CDR3 is made up of 13 amino acids. The germline CDR1 and CDR2 sequences are MNHNS and SASEGT.

The CDR3 is CAWSVRGQAFNYGYTF. CDR3 in DNA: TGTGCCTGGAGTGTAAGGGGACAGGCCTTCAACTATGGCTACACCTTC. The gene calls are TRBV30 and TRBJ1-2, with TRBD1 matching over 8 bases. There are 16 residues in the CDR3. Per germline, CDR1 GTSNPN and CDR2 SVGIG (reference sequence). V lost 0 bases, J lost 2 bases, and 8 bases stayed unmatched. Supplemented by reference TRBV30 and TRBJ1-2, the full variable domain reads SQTIHQWPATLVQPVGSPLSLECTVEGTSNPNLYWYRQAAGRGLQLLFYSVGIGQISSEVPQNLSASRPQDRQFILSSKKLLLSDSGFYLCAWSVRGQAFNYGYTFGSGTRLTVV.

The chain carries TRBV19 and TRBJ2-2; TRBD1 aligns across 8 bases. With V trimmed by 9 bases and J by 7 bases, 7 bases remained unmatched. The length of the CDR3 is 13 residues. Germline CDR1 reads LNHDA; CDR2 reads SQIVND (reference sequence). The CDR3 here is CASLTTGGGELFF. The CDR3 coding sequence is TGTGCCAGCCTGACTACAGGGGGCGGGGAGCTGTTTTTT.

This chain uses TRBV10-1 with TRBJ2-5; 8 positions agree with TRBD2. The length of the CDR3 is 15 residues. CDR1 WNHNN and CDR2 SYGVQD come from the germline V gene (reference sequence). Unmatched junction bases numbered 8, after V lost 3 bases and J lost 5 bases. CDR3 sequence reads: CASSERGRSLETQYF. The DNA for the CDR3 is TGCGCCAGCAGTGAACGCGGGAGGAGCTTGGAGACCCAGTACTTC.

With regard to this clone: An end of the junction does not agree with germline; a read error may underlie this. This chain joins TRBV7-9 and TRBJ2-7; TRBD1 matches 8 bases. Per the germline V gene, CDR1 is SEHNR and CDR2 is FQNEAQ (reference sequence). The CDR3 length is 15 residues. In DNA, the CDR3 is TGTTCCAGCAGCTTAGTTACAGGGGGTTCCTACGAGCAGTACTTC. It translates to CSSSLVTGGSYEQYF.

The J gene is TRBJ1-1, the V gene TRBV28, with D perhaps matching TRBD1 (5 bases). The CDR3 is 13 amino acids. CDR1 MDHEN and CDR2 SYDVKM come from the germline V gene. V was clipped by 2 bases and J by 5 bases, with 9 bases between them. CDR3 nucleotides: TGTGCCAGCAGTTTAGTCAAGGGGACTGAAGCTTTCTTT. This translates into CASSLVKGTEAFF.